This TCR beta chain was captured in a study of CD8 T cells in ankylosing spondylitis. Points from the study as a whole: Characteristic, it appeared, of ankylosing spondylitis blood was a TCR beta motif of about eight highly homologous variants.

This clonotype showed up many times. What it recognizes is unknown. CDR3 length: 12 residues. V lost 7 bases and J 4 bases, leaving 8 bases between the germline ends. Germline V gives CDR1 SGHRS, CDR2 YFSETQ. It was by quantitative 5'-RACE with molecular barcodes that TCR beta libraries were made. Using its own MiXCR run on the 5' RACE reads, TCRdb lists one record per CDR3 protein. This table has 250,000 to 300,000 distinct CDR3 sequences, 20% appearing once. The V and J genes are TRBV5-1 and TRBJ1-4, with D tentatively TRBD1 (5 bases). Sequenced sample: blood, either unsorted or a sorted T cell fraction (not recorded which). The source is a male donor with ankylosing spondylitis or in good health (not recorded which). CDR3 nucleotides: TGCGCCAGCGGGACGAGTAATGAAAAACTGTTTTTT. Its protein is CASGTSNEKLFF.